Sequencing of this TCR beta chain was carried out in a study of blood T cell repertoires in COVID-19. This clone is a singleton in its sample. TCRdb keeps only in-frame clones here, not all; method: immunoSEQ multiplex PCR. The repertoire holds 150,000 to 200,000 clones, with 87% as singletons. The CDR3 extends over 13 amino acids. Trimming took off 6 bases at V and 5 bases at J, with 13 bases between the two ends. Germline CDR1 SGHTA, CDR2 FQGNSA. The chain couples TRBV7-2 to TRBJ1-1; tentative D call: TRBD1 (6 bases). The sample consisted of peripheral blood. The receptor was derived from a man between 18 and 35 years old with active or convalescent COVID-19. The chain's CDR3 is CASSYTGWTEAFF. The CDR3 coding sequence is TGTGCCAGCAGTTATACAGGGTGGACTGAAGCTTTCTTT. Looking up the rest from reference TRBV7-2 and TRBJ1-1 gives the full variable domain: GAGVSQSPSNKVTEKGKDVELRCDPISGHTALYWYRQSLGQGLEFLIYFQGNSAPDKSGLPSDRFSAERTGGSVSTLTIQRTQQEDSAVYLCASSYTGWTEAFFGQGTRLTVV.